This T cell receptor beta chain was identified during a study of T cell repertoires in cytomegalovirus infection. The overall study: In the study, CMV epitopes included recently identified HLA-C-restricted and well-studied HLA-B-restricted ones. The public TCR beta signatures pointed to both CMV infection and matching HLA type.

As to this clonotype: Antigen: not known.

TCRdb reprocessed the reads with MiXCR, giving one entry per CDR3 protein. The top ten clones hold around 12% of a sample with 650,000 to 850,000 distinct CDR3 sequences, 25% to 35% of them seen once. Broader study findings: There were carriers of CMV plus the relevant HLA, and cumulative public TCR beta family frequency identified them. Dominant in the ex vivo response were TCR beta clonotypes restricted by HLA-C and specific for CMV.

The starting material was cultured CD8+ T cells from PBMCs, obtained from culture after CMV antigen stimulation. This receptor was obtained from a human donor in good health (CMV status not recorded). Some clones in this sample may be carry-over from other donors' samples.

This CDR3 is CSVAGTQGEKLFF. The CDR3 DNA is TGCAGCGTTGCCGGGACACAAGGGGAAAAACTGTTTTTT. The rearrangement links TRBV29-1 to TRBJ1-4, with D perhaps TRBD1 (6 bases). Trimming stripped 4 bases from V and 8 bases from J, with 14 bases between. The germline V gene has CDR1 SQVTM and CDR2 ANQGSEA. The CDR3 is 13 amino acids.